The rows below give T cell receptor beta chains drawn from one sample of a study of beta chain features in type 1 diabetes. The table came from immunoSEQ multiplex PCR; TCRdb's copy has only in-frame clones and leaves some out. The table lists some 44,000 clones, roughly 68% of them singletons, with roughly 2.2% in the top ten. The source material was Tregs from blood. The receptors stem from a woman between 18 and 30 years old with type 1 diabetes. Each CDR3 is given with its conserved first and last residue. Each record gives: clone size, V gene, J gene, D gene, CDR3 DNA, CDR3 protein. A D gene is named only where the DNA matches it firmly. Clone sizes are given selectively: once, few, many, or a class where the clone is expanded.

NA	TRBV19	TRBJ2-7	NA	TGTGCCACCGGGGGACAGTTTCTCTACGAGCAGTACTTC	CATGGQFLYEQYF
NA	TRBV10-3	TRBJ2-7	TRBD2	TGTGCCACAACTAGCGGGGCGAGCTCCTACGAGCAGTACTTC	CATTSGASSYEQYF
few	TRBV5-4	TRBJ2-3	NA	TGTGCCAGCAGCTTGGGGGCGGGGCTAGTCACCACAGATACGCAGTATTTT	CASSLGAGLVTTDTQYF
few	TRBV19	TRBJ1-1	TRBD1	TGTGCCAGTACCCCAGACAGGGGGCACACTGAAGCTTTCTTT	CASTPDRGHTEAFF
NA	TRBV7-9	TRBJ2-5	TRBD2	TGTGCCAGCAGCTGGGGGGGGACTAGCGGCGGGGAGACCCAGTACTTC	CASSWGGTSGGETQYF
NA	TRBV30	TRBJ2-3	TRBD1	TGTGCCTGGAGTGTGAAGGGACAGGGGGCAGATACGCAGTATTTT	CAWSVKGQGADTQYF
NA	TRBV5-1	TRBJ1-1	NA	TGCGCCAGCAGCTTGTCTATGAGCATGGAAGCTTTCTTT	CASSLSMSMEAFF
NA	TRBV19	TRBJ1-5	NA	TGTGCCAGTAGTATAACAGGGATCCAAAATCAGCCCCAGCATTTT	CASSITGIQNQPQHF
few	TRBV4-1	TRBJ2-1	NA	TGCGCCAGCAGCCAAGGACTAGTGACTAAAGACAATGAGCAGTTCTTC	CASSQGLVTKDNEQFF
few	TRBV10-3	TRBJ1-1	NA	TGTGCCATCAGTGAGTTCAGTCCCCGCGGCACTGAAGCTTTCTTT	CAISEFSPRGTEAFF
NA	TRBV7-9	TRBJ1-1	NA	TGTGCCAGCAGCGTAAGACAGCCGAACACTGAAGCTTTCTTT	CASSVRQPNTEAFF
NA	TRBV2	TRBJ1-5	TRBD1	TGTGCCAGCAGTGTTGGGACAGGGAGGCAGCCCCAGCATTTT	CASSVGTGRQPQHF
NA	TRBV7-2	TRBJ2-3	NA	TGTGCCAGCAGCCTTAGAACCGGGACTCCCCAGTATTTT	CASSLRTGTPQYF
NA	TRBV6-1	TRBJ1-1	NA	TGTGCCAGCAGTGTACCGAGTACTGAAGCTTTCTTT	CASSVPSTEAFF
once	TRBV5-1	TRBJ1-1	TRBD1	TGCGCCAGCAGCTCGGGACAGGCGGAAGGCACTGAAGCTTTCTTT	CASSSGQAEGTEAFF
NA	TRBV7-9	TRBJ2-7	TRBD1	TGTGCCAGCAGCAAAAACAGGGGGCCAGGCGAGCAGTACTTC	CASSKNRGPGEQYF
NA	TRBV7-2	TRBJ2-2	TRBD2	TGTGCCAGCAGCTTAAGGACTAGCGGGGCCGGGGAGCTGTTTTTT	CASSLRTSGAGELFF
NA	TRBV7-9	TRBJ2-7	NA	TGTGCCAGCAGCGCCGCCTCCGAGCAGTACTTC	CASSAASEQYF
NA	TRBV7-9	TRBJ1-1	TRBD1	TGTGCCAGCAGCTTAGGGGACAGGTTGGCTGCTGAAGCTTTCTTT	CASSLGDRLAAEAFF
NA	TRBV9	TRBJ2-7	TRBD1	TGTGCCAGCAGCAAGGGACAGCGCGCCTACGAGCAGTACTTC	CASSKGQRAYEQYF
NA	TRBV5-6	TRBJ2-3	NA	TGTGCCAGCAGCTTGGGTTTTGAGGATACGCAGTATTTT	CASSLGFEDTQYF
NA	TRBV7-9	TRBJ2-1	TRBD2	TGTGCCAGCAGCTTACCGGGGCTAGCGGGTTACAATGAGCAGTTCTTC	CASSLPGLAGYNEQFF
NA	TRBV5-6	TRBJ1-5	TRBD1	TGTGCCAGCAGCTATGGACAGGGGGTCCATCAGCCCCAGCATTTT	CASSYGQGVHQPQHF
few	TRBV29-1	TRBJ2-7	NA	TGCAGCGTTTCGAAGGAGTACGAGCAGTACTTC	CSVSKEYEQYF
NA	TRBV6-1	TRBJ1-2	NA	TGTGCCGTCCGACAGCCTGTTAACTATGGCTACACCTTC	CAVRQPVNYGYTF